The 21 T cell receptor beta chains below come from one sample, sequenced in a study of CXCR3-negative and CXCR3-positive naive CD8 T cells (dated by TCRdb to between 2017 and 2020). Instrument used: NextSeq 550. The Human TCR Profiling Kit (MiLaboratory) was used to make UMI-labeled 5' RACE TRB cDNA libraries. Following TCRdb reprocessing, every CDR3 protein sequence forms one entry, and DNA is not provided. The sample's records list roughly 3,900 distinct CDR3 sequences. The ten largest clones add up to approximately 2% of the sample. The material sequenced was naive CXCR3- CD8+ T cells from blood. The cell subset or site label, as the study defines it: CD45RO-CCR7+CD27+CD95- naive CD8+ T cells lacking CXCR3 (TNR3-). Every receptor here comes from a human donor in good health. Some clones in this sample may be carry-over from other donors' samples.

The chain combines TRBV20-1 with TRBJ1-4. The CDR3 is 14 amino acids. Germline lookup yields CDR1 DFQATT and CDR2 SNEGSKA (reference sequence). This CDR3 reads CSARDLARWEKLFF.

This clonotype is medium-sized by frequency. The chain uses TRBV5-1 and TRBJ2-1; without DNA, the TCRdb call of TRBD2 cannot be checked. Germline V gene sequence: CDR1 SGHRS, CDR2 YFSETQ. This CDR3 is 14 amino acids long. CDR3 region: CASSPSAVYNEQFF.

This clonotype registers medium-sized by frequency. The rearrangement links TRBV11-3 to TRBJ2-1; TCRdb lists TRBD1, though no DNA is available to test this call. CDR1 is SGHNT, CDR2 YENEEA, per germline. The CDR3 spans 14 residues. CDR3 loop: CARWPGGLYNEQFF.

In terms of frequency, this clonotype is medium-sized (0.01 to 0.1%). This chain connects TRBV20-1 to TRBJ2-5; there is no DNA to check the TCRdb D call of TRBD1. The CDR3 consists of 15 residues. From germline, CDR1 is DFQATT and CDR2 SNEGSKA (reference sequence). This CDR3 is CSAAPYGGGWETQYF.

Considering frequency, this clonotype is large. The chain recombines TRBV12-3 or TRBV12-4 with TRBJ1-2; no DNA is available, so the TRBD1 call from TCRdb remains unchecked. This CDR3 region has 14 residues. Here the CDR3 reads CASSFGQGTGGYTF.

Measured by frequency, this clonotype is medium-sized. V and J are TRBV29-1 and TRBJ2-2; TCRdb's D call of TRBD1 is untestable without DNA. Germline V gene lookup returns CDR1 SQVTM and CDR2 ANQGSEA. The length of the CDR3 is 12 residues. CDR3 in amino acids: CSAPGATGELFF.

The chain recombines TRBV2 with TRBJ1-2; TCRdb's D gene call, TRBD1, goes unchecked for lack of DNA. The germline CDR1 and CDR2 sequences are SNHLY and FYNNEI. The CDR3 extends over 12 amino acids. CDR3 protein: CASRSQGDGYTF.

The CDR3 region is CASSKDLGQGVPNEQFF. This chain uses TRBV21-1 with TRBJ2-1; checking the TCRdb D call of TRBD1 is not possible without DNA. TRBV21-1 is shown as a pseudogene. The CDR3 is 17 amino acids.

In terms of frequency, this clonotype is medium-sized (0.01 to 0.1%). This sequence joins TRBV11-2 and TRBJ2-3; absent DNA, TCRdb's TRBD1 call cannot be checked. Germline V CDR1 and CDR2: SGHAT, FQNNGV. The CDR3 is 17 residues long. The CDR3 reads CASSLTGQGAVTDTQYF.

The chain uses TRBV2 and TRBJ2-5; TCRdb calls TRBD1, which cannot be checked without DNA. This CDR3 has 14 amino acids. Germline values: CDR1 SNHLY, CDR2 FYNNEI. The CDR3 sequence is CASSEPRDQETQYF.

Measured by frequency, this clonotype is medium-sized. This sequence joins TRBV7-2 and TRBJ2-3; the D gene TCRdb calls, TRBD2, cannot be checked with no DNA. CDR1 and CDR2 from the germline V gene are SGHTA and FQGNSA. The CDR3 runs to 16 residues. The CDR3 reads CASSPGGGAVTDTQYF.

The chain links TRBV4-1 to TRBJ2-3; the D call of TRBD1 rests on TCRdb alone, since no DNA is present to check it. This CDR3 contains 17 residues. CDR1 is MGHRA and CDR2 is YSYEKL in the germline V gene. The CDR3: CASSQDKRRGYTDTQYF.

The V and J genes are TRBV29-1 and TRBJ2-3; TCRdb reports TRBD1, a call that lacks DNA to check it against. There are 13 residues in the CDR3. CDR1 and CDR2 (germline): SQVTM, ANQGSEA. The chain's CDR3 is CSVEGGLTDTQYF.

The chain combines TRBV27 with TRBJ1-1; TCRdb outputs TRBD1, but without DNA this stays unchecked. This CDR3 is built from 15 residues. Germline V gives CDR1 MNHEY, CDR2 SMNVEV (reference sequence). This chain's CDR3 is CASQTWTGLNTEAFF.

This clonotype ranks as medium-sized in terms of frequency. The chain couples TRBV5-1 to TRBJ2-5; TCRdb indicates TRBD2, and absent DNA this call remains unverified. The CDR3 has 17 amino acids. CDR1 is SGHRS, CDR2 YFSETQ, per germline. The CDR3 is CASSPGTSGEYQETQYF.

Frequency places this clonotype as medium-sized. This sequence joins TRBV7-9 and TRBJ1-6; the D call from TCRdb, TRBD1, cannot be confirmed without DNA. The CDR3 has 16 amino acids. Germline V gene data show CDR1 as SEHNR and CDR2 as FQNEAQ (reference sequence). The CDR3 protein is CASSLDRDRVTSPLHF.

Its frequency marks this clonotype as medium-sized (0.01 to 0.1%). V is TRBV29-1 and J is TRBJ2-3. The germline V gene encodes CDR1 SQVTM and CDR2 ANQGSEA. This CDR3 has 13 residues. CDR3 protein: CSGSECLTDTQYF.

This clonotype is deemed medium-sized (0.01 to 0.1%) by its frequency. V usage is TRBV29-1 and J usage is TRBJ2-1; TCRdb returns TRBD2, unconfirmable since there is no DNA. The CDR3 spans 13 residues. CDR1 and CDR2 (germline): SQVTM, ANQGSEA. CDR3 region: CSVVAGGHNEQFF.

The chain uses TRBV29-1 and TRBJ1-2; the D call of TRBD1 rests on TCRdb alone, since no DNA is present to check it. The CDR3 has 13 amino acids. Germline V gene lookup returns CDR1 SQVTM and CDR2 ANQGSEA. CDR3 sequence reads: CSAKNRDVYGYTF.

By frequency, this clonotype registers medium-sized. This rearrangement joins TRBV11-1 to TRBJ2-1; TCRdb names TRBD2, which stays unverified in the absence of DNA. The CDR3 consists of 13 residues. CDR1 and CDR2 (germline): SGHAT, FQDESV (reference sequence). This CDR3 reads CASSAGLVDEQFF. The full variable domain, completed using reference TRBV11-1 and TRBJ2-1, is EAEVAQSPRYKITEKSQAVAFWCDPISGHATLYWYRQILGQGPELLVQFQDESVVDDSQLPKDRFSAERLKGVDSTLKIQPAELGDSAMYLCASSAGLVDEQFFGPGTRLTVL.

Its frequency marks this clonotype as medium-sized (0.01 to 0.1%). The chain links TRBV25-1 to TRBJ2-1; TCRdb calls TRBD1, which cannot be checked without DNA. Per the germline V gene, CDR1 is MGHDK and CDR2 is SYGVNS. The length of the CDR3 is 17 residues. The chain's CDR3 is CASSEGRWRGDYNEQFF.